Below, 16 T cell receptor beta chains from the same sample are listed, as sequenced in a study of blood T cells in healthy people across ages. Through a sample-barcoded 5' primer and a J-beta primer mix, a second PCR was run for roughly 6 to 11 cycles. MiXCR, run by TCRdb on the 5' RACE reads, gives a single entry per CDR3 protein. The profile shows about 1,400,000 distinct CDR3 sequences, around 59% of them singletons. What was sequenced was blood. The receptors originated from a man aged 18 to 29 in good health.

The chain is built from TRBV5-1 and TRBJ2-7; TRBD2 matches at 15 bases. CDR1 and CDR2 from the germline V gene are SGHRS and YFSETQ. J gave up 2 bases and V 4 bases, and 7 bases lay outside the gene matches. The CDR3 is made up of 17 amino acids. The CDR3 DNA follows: TGCGCCAGCAGCCTTGGGACTAGCGGGAGGATCCCCTACGAGCAGTACTTC. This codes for CASSLGTSGRIPYEQYF. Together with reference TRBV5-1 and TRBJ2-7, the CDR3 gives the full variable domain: KAGVTQTPRYLIKTRGQQVTLSCSPISGHRSVSWYQQTPGQGLQFLFEYFSETQRNKGNFPGRFSGRQFSNSRSEMNVSTLELGDSALYLCASSLGTSGRIPYEQYFGPGTRLTVT.

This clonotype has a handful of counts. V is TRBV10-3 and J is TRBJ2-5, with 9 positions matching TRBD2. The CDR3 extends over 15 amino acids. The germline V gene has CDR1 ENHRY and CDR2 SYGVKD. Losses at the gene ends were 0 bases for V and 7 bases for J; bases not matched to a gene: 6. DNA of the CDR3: TGTGCCATCAGTGAGTCGGCGGGGGGGCCTGCGACCCAGTACTTC. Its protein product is CAISESAGGPATQYF.

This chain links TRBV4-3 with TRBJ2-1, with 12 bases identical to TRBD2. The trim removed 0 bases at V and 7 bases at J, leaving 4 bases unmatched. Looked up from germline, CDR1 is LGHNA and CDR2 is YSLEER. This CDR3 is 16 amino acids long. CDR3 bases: TGCGCCAGCAGCCAAGACCTAGCGGGGGGGCAGAATGAGCAGTTCTTC. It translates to CASSQDLAGGQNEQFF.

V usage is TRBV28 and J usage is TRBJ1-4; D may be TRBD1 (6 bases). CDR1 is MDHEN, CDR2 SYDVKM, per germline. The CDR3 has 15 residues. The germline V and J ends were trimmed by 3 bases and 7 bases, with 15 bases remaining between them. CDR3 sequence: CASSFGSGRGEKLFF. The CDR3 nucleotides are TGTGCCAGCAGTTTTGGGTCTGGCAGGGGTGAAAAACTGTTTTTT.

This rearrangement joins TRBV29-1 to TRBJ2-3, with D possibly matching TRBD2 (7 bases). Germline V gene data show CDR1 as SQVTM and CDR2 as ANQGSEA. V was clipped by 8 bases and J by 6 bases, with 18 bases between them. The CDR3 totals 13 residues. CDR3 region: CSLERGGGDTQYF. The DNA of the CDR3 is TGCAGCCTGGAGCGGGGAGGGGGGGATACGCAGTATTTT.

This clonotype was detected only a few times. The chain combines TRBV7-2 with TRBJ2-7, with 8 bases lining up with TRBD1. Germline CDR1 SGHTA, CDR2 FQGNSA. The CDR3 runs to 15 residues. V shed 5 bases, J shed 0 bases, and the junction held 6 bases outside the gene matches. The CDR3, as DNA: TGTGCCAGCAGCGAGACCGGGACAGGCTCCTACGAGCAGTACTTC. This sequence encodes CASSETGTGSYEQYF.

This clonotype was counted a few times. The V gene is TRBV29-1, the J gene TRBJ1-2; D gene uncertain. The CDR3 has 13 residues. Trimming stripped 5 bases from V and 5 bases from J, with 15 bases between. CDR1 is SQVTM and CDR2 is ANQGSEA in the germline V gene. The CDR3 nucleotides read TGCAGCGTTCTAGGTGCAGGAGAGTATGGCTACACCTTC. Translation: CSVLGAGEYGYTF.

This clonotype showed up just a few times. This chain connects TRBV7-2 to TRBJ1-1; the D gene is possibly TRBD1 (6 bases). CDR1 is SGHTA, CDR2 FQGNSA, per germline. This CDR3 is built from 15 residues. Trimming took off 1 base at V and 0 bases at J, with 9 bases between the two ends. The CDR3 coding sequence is TGTGCCAGCAGCTTAGAAGGGGGGATGAACACTGAAGCTTTCTTT. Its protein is CASSLEGGMNTEAFF.

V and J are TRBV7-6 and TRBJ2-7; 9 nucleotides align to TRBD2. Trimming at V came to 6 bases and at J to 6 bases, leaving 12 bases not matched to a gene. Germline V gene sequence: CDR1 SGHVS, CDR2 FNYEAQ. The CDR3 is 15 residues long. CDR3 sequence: CASSSAVAGAGEQYF. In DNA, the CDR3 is TGTGCCAGCAGTTCAGCTGTAGCGGGAGCGGGCGAGCAGTACTTC.

The CDR3 loop reads CSANKVGDNSPLHF. CDR3 sequence (DNA): TGCAGTGCCAATAAGGTGGGGGATAATTCACCCCTCCACTTT. V and J are TRBV20-1 and TRBJ1-6; a weak D match, TRBD1 (5 bases). The CDR3 sequence is 14 residues long. The V and J ends lost 6 bases and 5 bases respectively, with 14 bases between them. Germline-derived CDR1 and CDR2 are DFQATT and SNEGSKA (reference sequence).

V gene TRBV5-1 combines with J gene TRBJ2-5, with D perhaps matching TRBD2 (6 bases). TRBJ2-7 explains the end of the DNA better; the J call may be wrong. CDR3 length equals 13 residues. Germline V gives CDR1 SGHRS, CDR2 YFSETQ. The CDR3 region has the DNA TGCGCCAGCAAAACCGGGAGCAACTACGAGCAGTACTTC. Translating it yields CASKTGSNYEQYF.

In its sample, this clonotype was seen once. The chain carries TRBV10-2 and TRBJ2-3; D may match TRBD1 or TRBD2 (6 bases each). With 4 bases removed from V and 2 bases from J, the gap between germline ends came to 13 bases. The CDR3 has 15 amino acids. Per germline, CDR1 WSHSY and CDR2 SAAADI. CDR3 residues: CASSAGAWVTDTQYF. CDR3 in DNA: TGCGCCAGCAGTGCGGGGGCTTGGGTCACAGATACGCAGTATTTT.

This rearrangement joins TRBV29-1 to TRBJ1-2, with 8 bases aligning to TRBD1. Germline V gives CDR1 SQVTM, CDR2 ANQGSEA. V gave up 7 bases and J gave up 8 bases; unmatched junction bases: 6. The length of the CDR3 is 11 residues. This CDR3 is CSADRGWGYTF. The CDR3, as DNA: TGCAGCGCCGACAGGGGTTGGGGCTACACCTTC.

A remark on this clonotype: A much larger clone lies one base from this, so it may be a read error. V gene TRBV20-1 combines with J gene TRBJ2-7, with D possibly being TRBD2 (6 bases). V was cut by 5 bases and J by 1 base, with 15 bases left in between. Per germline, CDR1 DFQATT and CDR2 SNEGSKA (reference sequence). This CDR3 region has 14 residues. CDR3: CSARGRAGSYEQYF. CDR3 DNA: TGCAGTGCTCGCGGACGAGCGGGTTCCTACGAGCAGTACTTC.

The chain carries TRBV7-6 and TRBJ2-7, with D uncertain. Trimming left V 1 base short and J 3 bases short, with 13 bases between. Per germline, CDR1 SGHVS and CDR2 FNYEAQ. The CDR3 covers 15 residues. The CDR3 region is CASSLGRFPDYEQYF. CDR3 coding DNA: TGTGCCAGCAGCTTAGGACGTTTTCCGGACTACGAGCAGTACTTC.

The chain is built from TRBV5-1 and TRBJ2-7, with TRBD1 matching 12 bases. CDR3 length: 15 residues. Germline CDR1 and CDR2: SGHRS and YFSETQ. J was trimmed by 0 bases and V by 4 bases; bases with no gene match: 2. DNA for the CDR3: TGCGCCAGCAGCGGGACAGGGGGCGACTCCTACGAGCAGTACTTC. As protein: CASSGTGGDSYEQYF.